This TCR beta chain is from a study of blood T cell repertoires in COVID-19 (TCRdb year 2020). A note on the overall study: The collaborator samples originated in the United States, Italy and Spain and spanned the acute and convalescent phases of COVID-19. The prospective study material was composed of cDNA or gDNA derived from T cells, B-cell-depleted T cells, or PBMCs. Subjects who had been exposed to COVID-19, were actively infected with it, or had recovered from it provided the deeply sampled blood TCRbeta repertoires that made up the dataset. The repertoires were released in a freely available public database meant as a resource for research on the immune response to SARS-CoV-2. Samples were obtained from the ongoing ImmuneRACE study (first 160 participants) and from 1,000 to 1,500 subjects provided by 6 global collaborators. Sample metadata almost always included a de-identified subject ID, COVID-19 status, age in years and sex. HLA class I and class II types, where available, came from metadata supplied by the sample provider rather than from assay-based typing. What the research found in general, with its limitations: The quantity of clinical and demographic metadata differed by source and by participant and was supplied without curation.

To note about this clone: The antigen it recognizes is unknown. No base quality information exists; no much larger clone differs at one position.

TCRbeta CDR3 regions were amplified from genomic DNA by means of the immunoSEQ Assay, a bias-controlled multiplex PCR. The paper's processing steps were these. Nucleated cell counts per sample were estimated from amplification of reference gene primers within the assay. To quantify the absolute abundance of each unique TCRbeta CDR3 rearrangement, sequence reads were collapsed and filtered. For each sample, productive Simpson clonality was calculated as the square root of Simpson's diversity index across productive rearrangements. The table was pulled from immuneACCESS by TCRdb, which kept in-frame rearrangements only. Such tables lose some clones; where checked, under half of the loss comes from unresolved V genes, and the rest has no known cause. The DNA gave D and trimming, while V, J and clone size come from that table. This sample holds approximately 180,000 clones; 85% to 90% were observed only once. Of the sample, around 6% is held by the ten largest clones.

As encoded in the germline V gene, CDR1 is MNHNS while CDR2 is SASEGT. The CDR3 starts with the cysteine, ends with the phenylalanine, and has 16 residues. The entry retains the CDR3 DNA only, 48 bases that are in frame from base 1. Trimming at the junction amounts to 4 bases on V and 0 bases on J, and the germline ends lie 13 bases apart. The collaborating institutions used their own protocols to collect whole blood in K2EDTA tubes. For TCRbeta analysis, collaborator samples were shipped as frozen whole blood, as isolated PBMCs, or as DNA extracted from either sample type. The sequence was obtained from a man aged 35 to 55 with active or convalescent COVID-19. The specimen was peripheral blood. The V and J segments used are TRBV6-1 and TRBJ1-5, with a tentative D gene TRBD1 over 6 matching bases. The nucleotides read TGTGCCAGCAGTGCGTCAGGGGATACTAGCAATCAGCCCCAGCATTTT. Its translation is CASSASGDTSNQPQHF.